The entry below gives a single T cell receptor (beta chain) sequence along with its context. The antigen remains unidentified. In this CDR3 the conserved last residue, phenylalanine or tryptophan, is missing, so a read error is likely. The DNA is left out, because the CDR3 cannot be placed on it with certainty; the CDR3 is given as TCRdb lists it. The data originate from a study of radiotherapy plus CTLA-4 blockade in lung cancer. Study details: Objective responses occurred in roughly a sixth of patients; about 31% had disease control.

Chemo-refractory metastatic non-small-cell lung cancer patients received focal radiation with ipilimumab CTLA-4 blockade. The study, taken as a whole, reports: Subsequent to radiotherapy plus ipilimumab, tumor-derived TCR clones underwent expansion in blood. It was early blood T cell clone dynamics, with interferon-beta, that reportedly best predicted response.

The table came from immunoSEQ multiplex PCR; TCRdb's copy has only in-frame clones and leaves some out. This sample has about 59,000 clones, with 72% found just once. The TCR originated in a human donor with non-small cell lung cancer whose response to radiotherapy plus ipilimumab could not be evaluated. The sequences come from peripheral blood, collected from a patient treated with radiotherapy plus ipilimumab.

CDR3 sequence: CASSEARSGI. The V and J genes are TRBV6-5 and TRBJ1-1; no DNA check was done on the table's D call, TRBD1. In germline, CDR1 is MNHEY, CDR2 SVGAGI. Including both end residues, the CDR3 is 10 amino acids long.